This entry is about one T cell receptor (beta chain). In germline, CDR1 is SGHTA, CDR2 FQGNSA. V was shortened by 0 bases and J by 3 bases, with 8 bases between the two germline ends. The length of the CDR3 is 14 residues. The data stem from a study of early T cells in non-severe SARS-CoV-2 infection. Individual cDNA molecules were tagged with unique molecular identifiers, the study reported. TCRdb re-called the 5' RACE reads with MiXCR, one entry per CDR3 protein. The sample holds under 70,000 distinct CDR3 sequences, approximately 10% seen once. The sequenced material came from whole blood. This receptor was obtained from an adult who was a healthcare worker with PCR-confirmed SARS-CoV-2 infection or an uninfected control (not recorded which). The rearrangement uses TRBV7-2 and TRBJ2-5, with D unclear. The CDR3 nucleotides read TGTGCCAGCAGCTTAGCGCGTAGGGAAGAGACCCAGTACTTC. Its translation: CASSLARREETQYF.